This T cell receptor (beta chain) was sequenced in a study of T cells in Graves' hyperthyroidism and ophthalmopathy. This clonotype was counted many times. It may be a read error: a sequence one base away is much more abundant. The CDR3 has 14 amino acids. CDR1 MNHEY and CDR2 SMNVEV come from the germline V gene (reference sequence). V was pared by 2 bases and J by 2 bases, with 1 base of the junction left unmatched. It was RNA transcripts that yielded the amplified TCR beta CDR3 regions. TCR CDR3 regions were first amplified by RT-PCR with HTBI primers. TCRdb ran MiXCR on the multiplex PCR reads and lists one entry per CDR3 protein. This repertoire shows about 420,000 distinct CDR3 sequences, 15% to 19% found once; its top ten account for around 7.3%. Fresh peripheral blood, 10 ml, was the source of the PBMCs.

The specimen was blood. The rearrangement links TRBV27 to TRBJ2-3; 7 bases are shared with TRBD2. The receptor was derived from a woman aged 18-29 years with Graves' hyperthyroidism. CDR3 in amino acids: CASSLLAVTDTQYF. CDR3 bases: TGTGCCAGCAGTTTACTAGCGGTCACAGATACGCAGTATTTT.